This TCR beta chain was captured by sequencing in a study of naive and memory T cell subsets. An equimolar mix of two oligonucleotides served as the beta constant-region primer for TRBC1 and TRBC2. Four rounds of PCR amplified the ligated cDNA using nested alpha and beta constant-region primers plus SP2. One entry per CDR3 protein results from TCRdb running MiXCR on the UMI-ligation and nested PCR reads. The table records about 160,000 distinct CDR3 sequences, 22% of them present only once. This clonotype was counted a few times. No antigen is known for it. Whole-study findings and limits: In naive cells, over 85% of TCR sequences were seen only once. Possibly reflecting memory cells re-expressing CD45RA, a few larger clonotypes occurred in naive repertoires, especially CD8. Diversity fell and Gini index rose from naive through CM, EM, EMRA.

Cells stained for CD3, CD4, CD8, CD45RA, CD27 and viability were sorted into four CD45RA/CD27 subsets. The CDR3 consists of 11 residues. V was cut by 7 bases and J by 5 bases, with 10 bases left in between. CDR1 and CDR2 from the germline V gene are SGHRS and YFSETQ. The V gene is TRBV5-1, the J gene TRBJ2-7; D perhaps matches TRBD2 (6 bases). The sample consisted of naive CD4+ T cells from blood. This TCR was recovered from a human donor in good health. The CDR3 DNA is TGCGCCAGCGGCTCGGGGGACGAGCAGTACTTC. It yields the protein CASGSGDEQYF.